The clone carrying this T cell receptor beta chain was found a few times. The antigen is unknown. The entry originates in a study of beta chain features in type 1 diabetes. Overall study findings and caveats: Moderately but significantly shorter TCRB CDR3s were found in Type 1 diabetes patients in all four CD4+ subsets.

Expressed TCRB transcripts got sequenced, as all isolated RNA was reverse transcribed. Sequenced by immunoSEQ multiplex PCR; TCRdb stores in-frame clones only, minus some. The sample holds 150,000 or so clones, 40% to 55% seen once. Germline CDR1 is SQVTM and CDR2 is ANQGSEA. The CDR3 sequence is 14 residues long. Trimming pared 5 bases from V and 0 bases from J, leaving 8 bases between. The sequencing input was Tregs from blood. The source is a man between 18 and 29 years old in good health. The chain carries TRBV29-1 and TRBJ2-6; the D is unclear. CDR3 in DNA: TGCAGCGTTCCAGAAGACTCTGGGGCCAACGTCCTGACTTTC. Protein sequence: CSVPEDSGANVLTF.